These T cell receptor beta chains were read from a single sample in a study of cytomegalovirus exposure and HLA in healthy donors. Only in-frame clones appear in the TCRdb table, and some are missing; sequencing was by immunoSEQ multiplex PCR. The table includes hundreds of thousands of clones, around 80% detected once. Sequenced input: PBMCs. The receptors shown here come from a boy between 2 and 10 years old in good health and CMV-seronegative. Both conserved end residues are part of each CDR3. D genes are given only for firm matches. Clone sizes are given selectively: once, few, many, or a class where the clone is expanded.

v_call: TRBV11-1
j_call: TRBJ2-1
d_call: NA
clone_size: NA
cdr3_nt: TGTGCCAGCAGGCGCCTGAGGGATGAGCAGTTCTTC
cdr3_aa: CASRRLRDEQFF

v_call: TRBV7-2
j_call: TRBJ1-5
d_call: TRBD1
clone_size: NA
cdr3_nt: TGTGCCAGCAGCCCCCGGACAGGGTGGCAGCCCCAGCATTTT
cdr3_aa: CASSPRTGWQPQHF

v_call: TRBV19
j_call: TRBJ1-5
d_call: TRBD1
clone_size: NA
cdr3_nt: TGTGCCAGCACATCGACAGGGGTGATTCAGCCCCAGCATTTT
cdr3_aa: CASTSTGVIQPQHF

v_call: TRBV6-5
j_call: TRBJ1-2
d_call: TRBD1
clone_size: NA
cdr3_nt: TGTGCCAGCAGTTACGATACAGGGGGCTCCTATGGCTACACCTTC
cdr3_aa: CASSYDTGGSYGYTF

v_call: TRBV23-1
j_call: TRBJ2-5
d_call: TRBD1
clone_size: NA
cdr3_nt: TGCGCCAGCAGTCAATCCCCGCAGGGGGCACCGAAAGAGACCCAGTACTTC
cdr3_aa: CASSQSPQGAPKETQYF

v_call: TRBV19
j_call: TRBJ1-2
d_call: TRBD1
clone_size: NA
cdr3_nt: TGTGCCAGCAGTTACCCCGGACAGGGTAGGAGGTATGGCTACACCTTC
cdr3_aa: CASSYPGQGRRYGYTF

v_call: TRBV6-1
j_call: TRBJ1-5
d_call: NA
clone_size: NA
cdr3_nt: TGTGCCAGCAGTGAAGCCCCCGGAGATAGCAATCAGCCCCAGCATTTT
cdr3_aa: CASSEAPGDSNQPQHF

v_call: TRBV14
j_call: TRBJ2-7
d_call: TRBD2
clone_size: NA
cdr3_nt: TGTGCCAGCAGCCAAGCTCCGGGAGGGCAGTACTTC
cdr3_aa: CASSQAPGGQYF

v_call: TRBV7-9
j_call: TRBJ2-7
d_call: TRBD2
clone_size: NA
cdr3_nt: TGTGCCAGCAGCCGTAGCGGGAGACTCTACGAGCAGTACTTC
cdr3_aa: CASSRSGRLYEQYF

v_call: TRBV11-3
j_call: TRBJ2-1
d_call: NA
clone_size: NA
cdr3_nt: TGTGCCAGCAGCTTCTCTAGGTCCTCCAATGAGCAGTTCTTC
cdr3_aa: CASSFSRSSNEQFF

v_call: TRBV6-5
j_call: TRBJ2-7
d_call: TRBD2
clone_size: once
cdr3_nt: TGTGCCAGCATAAGCGGGAGCTCCTACGAGCAGTACTTC
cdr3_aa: CASISGSSYEQYF

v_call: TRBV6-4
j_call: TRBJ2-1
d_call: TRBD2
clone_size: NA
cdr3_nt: TGTGCCAGCAGTCGTAGCGGGGGGGCTTACAATGAGCAGTTCTTC
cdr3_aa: CASSRSGGAYNEQFF

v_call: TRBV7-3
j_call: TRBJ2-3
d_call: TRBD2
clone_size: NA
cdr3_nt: TGTGCCAGCAGCTTAAACGGGGGGAGCACAGATACGCAGTATTTT
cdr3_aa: CASSLNGGSTDTQYF

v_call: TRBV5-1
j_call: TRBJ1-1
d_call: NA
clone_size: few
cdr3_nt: TGCGCCAGCAGCTTCCAGGGAAAGGACACTGAAGCTTTCTTT
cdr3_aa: CASSFQGKDTEAFF

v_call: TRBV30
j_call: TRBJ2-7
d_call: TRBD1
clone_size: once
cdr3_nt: TGTGCCTGGGGACAGGGGCGCTACGAGCAGTACTTC
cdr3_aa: CAWGQGRYEQYF

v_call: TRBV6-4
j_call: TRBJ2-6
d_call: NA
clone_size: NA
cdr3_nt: TGTGCCAGCAGTGATGGGGGGTCTGGGGCCAACGTCCTGACTTTC
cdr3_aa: CASSDGGSGANVLTF

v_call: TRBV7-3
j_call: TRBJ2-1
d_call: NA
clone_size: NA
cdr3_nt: TGTGCCAGCAGCCCGCGGGGCGGCCGGAATGAGCAGTTCTTC
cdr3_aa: CASSPRGGRNEQFF

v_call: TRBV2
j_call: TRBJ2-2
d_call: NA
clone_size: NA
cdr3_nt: TGTGCCAGAGGACAGACTTCGAACACCGGGGAGCTGTTTTTT
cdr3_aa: CARGQTSNTGELFF

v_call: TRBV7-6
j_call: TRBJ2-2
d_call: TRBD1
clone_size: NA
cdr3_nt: TGTGCCAGCAGCCCGGCGGGACAGGGGAACACCGGGGAGCTGTTTTTT
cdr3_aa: CASSPAGQGNTGELFF

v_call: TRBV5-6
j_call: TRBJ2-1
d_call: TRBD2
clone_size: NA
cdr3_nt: TGTGCCAGCAGCTTCCCTAGCGGACTTGAGAACAATGAGCAGTTCTTC
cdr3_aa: CASSFPSGLENNEQFF

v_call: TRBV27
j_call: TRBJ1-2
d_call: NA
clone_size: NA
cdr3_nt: TGTGCCAGCAGGGCCCCCCGGACACCATATGGCTACACCTTC
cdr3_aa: CASRAPRTPYGYTF

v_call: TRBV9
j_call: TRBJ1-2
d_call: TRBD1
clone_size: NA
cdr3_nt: TGTGCCAGCAGCCCGACAGGGGAGGGTGGCTACACCTTC
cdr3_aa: CASSPTGEGGYTF

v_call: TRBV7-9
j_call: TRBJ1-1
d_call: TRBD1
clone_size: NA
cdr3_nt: TGTGCCAGCAGCTCAGGGACAGGGAACACTGAAGCTTTCTTT
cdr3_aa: CASSSGTGNTEAFF

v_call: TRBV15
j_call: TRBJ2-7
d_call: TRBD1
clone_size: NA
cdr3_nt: TGTGCCACCAGCCATGACAGGGGAGGCTCCTACGAGCAGTACTTC
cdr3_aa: CATSHDRGGSYEQYF

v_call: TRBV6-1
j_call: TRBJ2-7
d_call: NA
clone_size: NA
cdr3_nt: TGTGCCAGCAGTGAAGCCCTTGACATCTACGAGCAGTACTTC
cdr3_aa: CASSEALDIYEQYF

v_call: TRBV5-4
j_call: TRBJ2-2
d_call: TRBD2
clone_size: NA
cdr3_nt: TGTGCCAGCAGCTCCCGGGGTAGCGGGCACACCGGGGAGCTGTTTTTT
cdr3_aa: CASSSRGSGHTGELFF

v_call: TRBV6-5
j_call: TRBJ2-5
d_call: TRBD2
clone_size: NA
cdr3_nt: TGTGCCAGCAGTTACACCACTAGCGGGAGCCAAGAGACCCAGTACTTC
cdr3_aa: CASSYTTSGSQETQYF

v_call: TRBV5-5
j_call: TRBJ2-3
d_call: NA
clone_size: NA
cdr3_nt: TGTGCCAGCAGCTTGGTAGCGGACAGGACCACAGATACGCAGTATTTT
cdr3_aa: CASSLVADRTTDTQYF

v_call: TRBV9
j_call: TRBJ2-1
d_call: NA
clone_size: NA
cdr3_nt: TGTGCCAGCAGCGTAGGCGCCCCTCCGGGTGAGCAGTTCTTC
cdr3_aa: CASSVGAPPGEQFF

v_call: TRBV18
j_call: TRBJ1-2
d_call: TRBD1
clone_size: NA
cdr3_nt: TGTGCCAGTCGCTCGACAGGGGACGGCTATGGCTACACCTTC
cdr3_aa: CASRSTGDGYGYTF